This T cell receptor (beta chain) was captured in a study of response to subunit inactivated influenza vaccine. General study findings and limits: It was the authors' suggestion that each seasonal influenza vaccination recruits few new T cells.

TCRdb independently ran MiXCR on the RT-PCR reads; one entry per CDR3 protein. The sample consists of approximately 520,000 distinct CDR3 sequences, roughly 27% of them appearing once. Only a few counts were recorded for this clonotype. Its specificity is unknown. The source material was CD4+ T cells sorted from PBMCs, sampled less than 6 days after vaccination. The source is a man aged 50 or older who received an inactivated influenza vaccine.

CDR3 residues: CSASSFSGRSYEQYF. The CDR3 coding sequence is TGCAGTGCTAGTTCCTTTAGCGGGAGGTCCTACGAGCAGTACTTC. This sequence joins TRBV20-1 and TRBJ2-7; the match to TRBD2 covers 10 bases. The germline V gene has CDR1 DFQATT and CDR2 SNEGSKA (reference sequence). V shed 3 bases and J 1 base; nucleotides not matched to a gene: 6. The CDR3 is 15 residues long.